The 3 T cell receptor gamma chains reported below all come from one sample, sequenced in a study of gamma-delta T cells after stem cell transplantation. TCRdb redid the clone calls on the RT-PCR reads with CATT. The sample includes several hundred gamma-chain clones, around 57% of them seen just once. Material: gamma-delta T cells. Receptors originate from a human donor. It is not recorded whose cells these are; they may come from a transplant donor.

The chain joins TRGV9 to TRGJ1 or TRGJ2. TCRdb leaves out the J gene; it was filled in here by matching the DNA to germline. After removal of 2 bases from V and 3 bases from J, the junction contained 4 bases not matched to a gene. This CDR3 has 13 residues. Germline CDR1 is GITISATS and CDR2 is ISYDGTV (reference sequence). DNA for the CDR3: TGTGCCTTGTGGGAGGCGCGTTATTATAAGAAACTCTTT. Translating gives CALWEARYYKKLF.

CDR3 nucleotides: TGTGCCACCTGGGACAGCCTCGGGTATAAGAAACTCTTT. Translation gives CATWDSLGYKKLF. The V and J genes are TRGV3 and TRGJ1 or TRGJ2. The J gene comes from matching the DNA to germline here; TCRdb lacks it. The trim removed 1 base at V and 7 bases at J, leaving 7 bases unmatched. CDR3 length: 13 amino acids. Germline V CDR1 and CDR2: VTNTFY, YDVSTARD (reference sequence).

V usage is TRGV9 and J usage is TRGJP. The J gene, left out of TCRdb, was set here by checking the DNA against germline. The J segment lost 8 bases and the V segment lost 0 bases, leaving 4 bases of the junction unmatched. CDR1 GITISATS and CDR2 ISYDGTV come from the germline V gene (reference sequence). The CDR3 has 16 residues. This chain's CDR3 is CALWEVRQLGKKIKVF. DNA for the CDR3: TGTGCCTTGTGGGAGGTGCGCCAGTTGGGCAAAAAAATCAAGGTATTT.